The 16 T cell receptor beta chains presented below share a single source sample, sequenced in a study of post-analysis software for immune sequencing data. Study-wide results and limits: Elevated frequency relative to controls characterized roughly 5 TRBV segments in patients, TRBV5-6, TRBV5-1 and TRBV20-1 among them.

No antigen has been assigned to these receptors. Unique molecular identifiers were built into the TCR beta cDNA libraries. Each CDR3 protein is one row after TCRdb ran MiXCR on the PCR reads. This table has some 690,000 distinct CDR3 sequences, 25% to 30% appearing once. Sequenced: blood. Source of these receptors: a girl aged 10 to 17 with multiple sclerosis.

This clonotype was found a few times. This chain uses TRBV6-1 with TRBJ2-1, with no clear D. This CDR3 is built from 13 residues. From germline, CDR1 is MNHNS and CDR2 SASEGT. V was trimmed by 2 bases and J by 9 bases, leaving 11 bases between them. This CDR3 reads CASSELGIGEQFF. The CDR3 nucleotides are TGTGCCAGCAGTGAACTGGGTATCGGTGAGCAGTTCTTC.

The chain carries TRBV3-1 and TRBJ2-7, with D possibly called TRBD1 or TRBD2 (5 bases each). This CDR3 has 15 amino acids. The germline V gene encodes CDR1 LGHDT and CDR2 YNNKEL (reference sequence). Trimming removed 0 bases from V and 10 bases from J, with 19 bases in between. The DNA for the CDR3 is TGTGCCAGCAGCCAAGAAGCAGGGTTGAGGGAGTCCCAGTACTTC. Its translation is CASSQEAGLRESQYF.

The chain has TRBV13 and TRBJ2-3; TRBD2 aligns across 9 bases. J was trimmed by 4 bases and V by 0 bases; bases with no gene match: 11. The CDR3 runs 18 residues. Germline CDR1 reads PRHDT; CDR2 reads FYEKMQ (reference sequence). The DNA of the CDR3 is TGTGCCAGCAGCTTAGGCCGGAGTAGCGGGAGTTTCGCAGATACGCAGTATTTT. It translates to CASSLGRSSGSFADTQYF.

The count of this clonotype is one. J is TRBJ2-7 and V is TRBV15; D might be TRBD1 (7 bases). Trimming shortened V by 10 bases and J by 10 bases, and 29 bases separated the two germline ends. This CDR3 has 15 amino acids. The germline CDR1 and CDR2 sequences are LNHNV and YYDKDF (reference sequence). DNA for the CDR3: TGTGCCATAGGGCGCGGGACAGCGGGTATGGAGGCCCAGTACTTC. It is translated as CAIGRGTAGMEAQYF.

This chain uses TRBV5-1 with TRBJ2-2, with TRBD2 identical over 8 bases. Per germline, CDR1 SGHRS and CDR2 YFSETQ. V dropped 2 bases and J dropped 7; count of bases not matched to a gene: 4. This CDR3 has 14 amino acids. The CDR3 loop reads CASSLAGELGELFF. CDR3 bases: TGCGCCAGCAGCTTAGCGGGAGAACTCGGGGAGCTGTTTTTT.

This chain links TRBV5-1 with TRBJ1-1, with D possibly TRBD1 on 6 matching bases. CDR1 and CDR2 from the germline V gene are SGHRS and YFSETQ. Between the trimmed V and J ends, which lost 3 bases and 4 bases, there was a span of 19 bases. CDR3 length: 16 residues. DNA of the CDR3: TGCGCCAGCAGCTCGCAGGGGAGCTTCGGCGGCACTGAAGCTTTCTTT. Translating it yields CASSSQGSFGGTEAFF.

Only a few counts were recorded for this clonotype. The genes are TRBV20-1 and TRBJ1-2; D perhaps matches TRBD1 (5 bases). Germline CDR1 is DFQATT and CDR2 is SNEGSKA (reference sequence). The germline V and J ends were trimmed by 6 bases and 2 bases, with 13 bases remaining between them. This CDR3 has 13 amino acids. In DNA, the CDR3 is TGCAGTGCGGAGGCAGGGAAGAACTATGGCTACACCTTC. Translated: CSAEAGKNYGYTF.

The table lists this clonotype with many counts. The chain employs TRBV29-1 and TRBJ2-7, with 13 bases identical to TRBD2. The CDR3 is 14 residues long. V shed 4 bases and J 6 bases; nucleotides not matched to a gene: 6. Germline loops: CDR1 SQVTM, CDR2 ANQGSEA. In nucleotides, the CDR3 is TGCAGCGTTGTGGGACTAGCGGGAATGCGCGAGCAGTACTTC. Protein: CSVVGLAGMREQYF.

CDR3 bases: TGCGCCAGCAGCCCCGAGTTAACCCCTCGACACAATGAGCAGTTCTTC. Protein: CASSPELTPRHNEQFF. The chain carries TRBV5-1 and TRBJ2-1; D gene ambiguous. The V end lost 4 bases, the J end lost 5 bases, and 19 bases lay between the germline ends. Germline CDR1 SGHRS, CDR2 YFSETQ. There are 16 residues in the CDR3.

This clonotype was seen only a few times. The chain is built from TRBV5-1 and TRBJ2-5, with D possibly being TRBD1 (5 bases). Germline-derived CDR1 and CDR2 are SGHRS and YFSETQ. This CDR3 is 14 amino acids long. Trimming cost V 0 bases and J 5 bases, with 11 bases left between them. The CDR3 DNA sequence: TGCGCCAGCAGCTTGGGGGTACCAGGGGAGACCCAGTACTTC. It specifies CASSLGVPGETQYF.

The V call is TRBV7-2, the J call TRBJ2-5, with D possibly called TRBD1 or TRBD2 (5 bases each). The V gene lost 7 bases and the J gene lost 5 bases, with 20 bases spanning the gap. The CDR3 runs 15 residues. CDR1 SGHTA and CDR2 FQGNSA come from the germline V gene. The CDR3 coding sequence is TGTGCCAGCACCAACCGGGGACCCTCTAGGGAGACCCAGTACTTC. Translating it yields CASTNRGPSRETQYF.

This clonotype was observed a few times. The V gene is TRBV3-1, the J gene TRBJ2-5; the D gene is possibly TRBD1 (6 bases). Germline lookup yields CDR1 LGHDT and CDR2 YNNKEL (reference sequence). V lost 4 bases and J lost 11, with 23 bases in between. This CDR3 is built from 15 residues. CDR3 sequence: CASSLEGAQGAFQYF. The CDR3 nucleotides are TGTGCCAGCAGCCTGGAAGGGGCACAGGGCGCGTTTCAGTACTTC.

This chain joins TRBV19 and TRBJ1-2; TRBD1 matches at 7 bases. The V gene's germline CDR1 is LNHDA and CDR2 SQIVND (reference sequence). CDR3 length: 16 amino acids. J lost 4 bases, V lost 7 bases, and 15 bases had no gene match. The CDR3 region has the DNA TGTGCCAGTACCCTGACCCAACAGGGGATCGGCTATGGCTACACCTTC. Translating gives CASTLTQQGIGYGYTF. The variable domain in full, completed from reference TRBV19 and TRBJ1-2, reads DGGITQSPKYLFRKEGQNVTLSCEQNLNHDAMYWYRQDPGQGLRLIYYSQIVNDFQKGDIAEGYSVSREKKESFPLTVTSAQKNPTAFYLCASTLTQQGIGYGYTFGSGTRLTVV.

This clonotype was found a few times. The CDR3 here is CASSQTRDSNQPQHF. CDR3 nucleotide sequence: TGTGCCAGCAGCCAGACGAGGGATAGCAATCAGCCCCAGCATTTT. The chain has TRBV7-2 and TRBJ1-5; D is ambiguous. V was trimmed by 5 bases and J by 0 bases, leaving 11 bases between them. The length of the CDR3 is 15 residues. Germline V gene data show CDR1 as SGHTA and CDR2 as FQGNSA.

This chain connects TRBV9 to TRBJ2-7, with 9 bases aligning to TRBD2. The CDR3 is 15 residues long. V lost 0 bases and J lost 2; bases outside the gene matches: 3. Germline CDR1 SGDLS, CDR2 YYNGEE. The CDR3 sequence: CASSVGGGRAYEQYF. The CDR3 DNA sequence: TGTGCCAGCAGCGTAGGAGGCGGGAGGGCCTACGAGCAGTACTTC.

Only a few counts were recorded for this clonotype. The genes are TRBV12-3 or TRBV12-4 and TRBJ2-3; D unresolved. The CDR3 is 13 amino acids. The V and J ends lost 7 bases and 6 bases respectively, with 14 bases between them. CDR3 in DNA: TGTGCCAGCAATTTTCCTCCCCTGGATACGCAGTATTTT. It specifies CASNFPPLDTQYF.